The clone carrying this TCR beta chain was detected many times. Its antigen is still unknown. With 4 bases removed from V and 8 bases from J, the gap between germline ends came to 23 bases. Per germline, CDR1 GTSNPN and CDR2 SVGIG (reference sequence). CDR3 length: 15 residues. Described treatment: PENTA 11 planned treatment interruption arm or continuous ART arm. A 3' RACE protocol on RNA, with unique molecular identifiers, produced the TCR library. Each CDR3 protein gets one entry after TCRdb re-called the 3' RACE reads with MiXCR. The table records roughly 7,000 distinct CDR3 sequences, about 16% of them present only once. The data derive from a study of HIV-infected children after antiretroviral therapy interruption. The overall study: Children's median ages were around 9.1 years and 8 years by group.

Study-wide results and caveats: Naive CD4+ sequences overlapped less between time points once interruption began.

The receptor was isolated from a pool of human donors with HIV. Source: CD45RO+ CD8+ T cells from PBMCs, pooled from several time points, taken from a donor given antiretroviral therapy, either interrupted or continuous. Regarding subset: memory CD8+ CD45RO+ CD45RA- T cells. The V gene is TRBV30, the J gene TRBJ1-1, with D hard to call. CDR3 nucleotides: TGTGCCTGGACTAAAACCGTGGGGTATGACTTCGAAGCTTTCTTT. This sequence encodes CAWTKTVGYDFEAFF.